This T cell receptor (beta chain) was identified in a study of cytomegalovirus exposure and HLA in healthy donors. General study results and limits: Within a later analysis, the majority of CMV-associated TCR beta chains appeared HLA-restricted. Per a later analysis, HLA-associated TCR beta chains showed more clonal expansion than other, equally common TCR beta chains. An assumption of roughly uniform sequencing depth across donors underlay the presence/absence analyses.

With 60 Vbeta and 13 Jbeta primers, the PCR was carried out. Produced via immunoSEQ multiplex PCR; TCRdb's table is partial and in-frame only. Found here are about 130,000 clones, around 81% of them singletons; the top ten hold about 0.63%. About this clone: Its target is unknown.

All donors participated as healthy donors of bone marrow. The V gene lost 1 base and the J gene lost 2 bases, with 14 bases spanning the gap. CDR3 length equals 16 residues. The germline gives CDR1 SGHAT, CDR2 FQNNGV. The sequencing input was PBMCs. The sequence was obtained from a young man in good health and CMV-seronegative. The rearrangement links TRBV11-2 to TRBJ1-2, with D perhaps matching TRBD1 (6 bases). In DNA form, the CDR3 reads TGTGCCAGCAGCTTAGCGGACAGTCCCCGAAACTATGGCTACACCTTC. This gives the protein CASSLADSPRNYGYTF.